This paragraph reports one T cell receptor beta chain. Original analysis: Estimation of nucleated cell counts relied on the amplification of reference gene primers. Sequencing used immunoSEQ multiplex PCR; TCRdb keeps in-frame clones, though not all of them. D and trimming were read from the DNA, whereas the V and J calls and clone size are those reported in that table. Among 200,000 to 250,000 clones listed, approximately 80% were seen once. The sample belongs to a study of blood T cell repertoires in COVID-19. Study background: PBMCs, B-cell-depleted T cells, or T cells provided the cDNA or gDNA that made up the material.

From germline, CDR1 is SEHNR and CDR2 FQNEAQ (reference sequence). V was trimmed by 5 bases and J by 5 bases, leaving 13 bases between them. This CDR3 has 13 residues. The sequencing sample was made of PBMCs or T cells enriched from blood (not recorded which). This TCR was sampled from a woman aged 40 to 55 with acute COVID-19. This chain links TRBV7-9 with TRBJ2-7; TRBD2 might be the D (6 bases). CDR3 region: CASSPLWGDEQYF. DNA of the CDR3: TGTGCCAGCAGCCCTTTATGGGGGGACGAGCAGTACTTC.